This T cell receptor beta chain was sequenced in a study of CD8 T cells in ankylosing spondylitis. General observations from the study: Enrichment of disease-linked clones was reportedly significant in matched ankylosing spondylitis synovial fluid.

Each TCR beta library was made by quantitative 5'-RACE that incorporated molecular barcodes. TCRdb independently ran MiXCR on the 5' RACE reads; one entry per CDR3 protein. Here the sample spans around 340,000 distinct CDR3 sequences, 20% to 25% being singletons. This clonotype was counted between two and nine times. Its cognate antigen is unknown. V dropped 5 bases and J dropped 4; count of bases not matched to a gene: 9. The CDR3 sequence is 16 residues long. Source material: blood, either unsorted or a sorted T cell fraction (not recorded which). The sequence was obtained from a male donor with ankylosing spondylitis or in good health (not recorded which). The chain recombines TRBV12-3 or TRBV12-4 with TRBJ2-3, with 10 bases identical to TRBD2. CDR3 sequence: CASSNLAGVGPDTQYF. The CDR3 region has the DNA TGTGCCAGCAGTAACCTAGCGGGGGTTGGCCCAGATACGCAGTATTTT.